This entry describes one T cell receptor (beta chain). This sample stems from a study of blood T cell repertoires in COVID-19. Study summary: COVID-19 samples, acute and convalescent, were from the United States, Italy and Spain. The cDNA or gDNA used as material had been derived from T cells, B-cell-depleted T cells, or PBMCs.

Methods used by the authors: Nucleated cell counts were estimated from reference gene primer amplification. Profiled with immunoSEQ multiplex PCR; TCRdb holds only in-frame clones, not every one. V and J calls and clone size come straight from that table; D and trimming were deduced from the DNA. The table shows around 260,000 clones, with 70% to 90% occurring only once. This CDR3 region has 14 residues. Per germline, CDR1 GTSNPN and CDR2 SVGIG (reference sequence). V lost 4 bases, J lost 6 bases, and 16 bases lay in between. This chain uses TRBV30 with TRBJ1-5; tentative D call: TRBD1 (6 bases). Material for sequencing was peripheral blood. The clonotype was recovered from a human donor in a cohort sampled during active COVID-19. The CDR3 loop reads CAWNIRGGGQPQHF. The CDR3, as DNA: TGTGCCTGGAACATCAGGGGCGGCGGTCAGCCCCAGCATTTT. Looking up the rest from reference TRBV30 and TRBJ1-5 gives the full variable domain: SQTIHQWPATLVQPVGSPLSLECTVEGTSNPNLYWYRQAAGRGLQLLFYSVGIGQISSEVPQNLSASRPQDRQFILSSKKLLLSDSGFYLCAWNIRGGGQPQHFGDGTRLSIL.